The 19 T cell receptor beta chains below all came from one sample that was sequenced in a study of T cells in Graves' hyperthyroidism and ophthalmopathy. The investigators amplified TCR beta CDR3 regions from RNA transcripts. HTBI primers were used for first-round RT-PCR of the TCR CDR3. MiXCR was run by TCRdb on the multiplex PCR reads, yielding one entry per CDR3 protein. The profile shows hundreds of thousands of distinct CDR3 sequences, less than 25% of them singletons. The sequenced sample consisted of blood. The receptors were gathered from a man aged 30-40 years with Graves' ophthalmopathy.

This clonotype was counted only a few times. The rearrangement links TRBV30 to TRBJ2-7; no firm D call. The CDR3 extends over 13 amino acids. Trimming shortened V by 4 bases and J by 0 bases, and 10 bases separated the two germline ends. In germline, CDR1 is GTSNPN, CDR2 SVGIG (reference sequence). CDR3 in amino acids: CAWKRRSSYEQYF. The CDR3, as DNA: TGTGCCTGGAAACGGCGTAGCTCCTACGAGCAGTACTTC.

CDR3 coding DNA: TGCAGTGCTAGAAAAAGACTAGTTGAGCCCCTCCACTTT. Its protein product is CSARKRLVEPLHF. The V gene is TRBV20-1, the J gene TRBJ1-6, with D unresolved. The germline V and J ends were trimmed by 2 bases and 13 bases, with 15 bases remaining between them. The CDR3 consists of 13 residues. Germline V gives CDR1 DFQATT, CDR2 SNEGSKA (reference sequence).

This chain connects TRBV7-9 to TRBJ2-7, with D perhaps given as TRBD1 or TRBD2 (5 bases each). V gave up 5 bases and J gave up 4 bases, with 15 bases separating them. The germline CDR1 and CDR2 sequences are SEHNR and FQNEAQ (reference sequence). This CDR3 is built from 14 residues. CDR3 region: CASSPEGPTYEQYF. CDR3 nucleotide sequence: TGTGCCAGCAGCCCAGAGGGGCCTACGTACGAGCAGTACTTC.

This clonotype was found a few times. This chain joins TRBV9 and TRBJ2-7; 9 nucleotides match TRBD2. CDR1 and CDR2 (germline): SGDLS, YYNGEE. V gave up 4 bases and J gave up 3 bases; unmatched junction bases: 8. The CDR3 is made up of 15 amino acids. The CDR3 loop is CASSRSTSGYYEQYF. The CDR3 region has the DNA TGTGCCAGCAGCCGATCTACTAGCGGGTACTACGAGCAGTACTTC.

This clonotype was observed at least ten times. The chain couples TRBV7-2 to TRBJ1-5; D is ambiguous. The germline gives CDR1 SGHTA, CDR2 FQGNSA. The V end lost 2 bases, the J end lost 4 bases, and 9 bases lay between the germline ends. The CDR3 runs to 14 residues. The CDR3 is CASSLMGSNQPQHF. For the CDR3, the DNA is TGTGCCAGCAGCTTAATGGGGTCAAATCAGCCCCAGCATTTT.

The chain combines TRBV4-1 with TRBJ2-1; 11 bases match TRBD2. The CDR3 runs 18 residues. Germline CDR1 is MGHRA and CDR2 is YSYEKL. V lost 0 bases, J lost 4 bases, and 8 bases stayed unmatched. The CDR3 DNA sequence: TGCGCCAGCAGCCAAGAAAGCCAGGGACTAGCGGAATACAATGAGCAGTTCTTC. Protein sequence: CASSQESQGLAEYNEQFF.

This clonotype showed up just a few times. The genes are TRBV6-9 and TRBJ2-3; 12 positions match TRBD2. CDR3 length: 16 amino acids. The V gene's germline CDR1 is MNHGY and CDR2 SVAAGI. Trimming cost V 4 bases and J 3 bases; bases outside gene matches: 5. CDR3 amino acids: CASSSATSGSTDTQYF. In DNA form, the CDR3 reads TGTGCCAGCAGTTCCGCGACTAGCGGGAGTACAGATACGCAGTATTTT.

This clonotype has ten or more counts. The J gene is TRBJ1-5, the V gene TRBV3-1; D unclear. Trimming stripped 4 bases from V and 4 bases from J, with 11 bases between. From germline, CDR1 is LGHDT and CDR2 YNNKEL (reference sequence). This CDR3 is built from 14 residues. The CDR3 nucleotides read TGTGCCAGCAGCCCCTGGGATGTAAATCAGCCCCAGCATTTT. Translation: CASSPWDVNQPQHF.

In this sample, this clonotype turned up once. V and J are TRBV11-2 and TRBJ2-5, with TRBD1 matching 7 bases. Germline V gene lookup returns CDR1 SGHAT and CDR2 FQNNGV. The junction had 17 bases not matched to a gene; V was cut back by 5 bases and J by 2 bases. The CDR3 covers 18 residues. CDR3 bases: TGTGCCAGCAGCCCTAGGGGGCCCGGGACAGTACTTCAAGAGACCCAGTACTTC. It specifies CASSPRGPGTVLQETQYF.

This clonotype has only a few counts. The chain has TRBV10-3 and TRBJ2-7, with D hard to call. This CDR3 contains 12 residues. CDR1 ENHRY and CDR2 SYGVKD come from the germline V gene. V was shortened by 8 bases and J by 5 bases, with 13 bases between the two germline ends. In DNA form, the CDR3 reads TGTGCCATCGGGATCCTAGGACACGAGCAGTACTTC. Translating gives CAIGILGHEQYF.

This chain uses TRBV6-2 or TRBV6-3 with TRBJ2-7; D is unresolved. V gave up 6 bases and J gave up 0 bases, with 15 bases separating them. From germline, CDR1 is MNHEY and CDR2 SVGEGT. The CDR3 length is 15 residues. Written as DNA, the CDR3 is TGTGCCAGCAGACCCGACACTTGGAACTCCTACGAGCAGTACTTC. Its protein product is CASRPDTWNSYEQYF.

This clonotype was found many times. This CDR3 is CASSLLPGTYEQYF. The CDR3 nucleotides read TGTGCCAGCAGCTTGCTCCCAGGAACCTACGAGCAGTACTTC. The chain is built from TRBV5-5 and TRBJ2-7; D unclear. CDR1 and CDR2 from the germline V gene are SGHKS and YYEKEE (reference sequence). This CDR3 is 14 amino acids long. Trimming pared 1 base from V and 2 bases from J, leaving 10 bases between.

This chain uses TRBV13 with TRBJ2-2; D ambiguous. The germline CDR1 and CDR2 sequences are PRHDT and FYEKMQ (reference sequence). V lost 5 bases, J lost 8 bases, and 9 bases lay in between. CDR3 size: 12 residues. Here the CDR3 reads CASSALGGELFF. Here the CDR3 DNA reads TGTGCCAGCAGCGCCCTTGGAGGGGAGCTGTTTTTT.

V is TRBV7-2 and J is TRBJ2-7; TRBD2 agrees at 13 bases. CDR1 and CDR2 from the germline V gene are SGHTA and FQGNSA. The CDR3 has 17 amino acids. V lost 4 bases and J lost 1; bases outside the gene matches: 7. CDR3 protein: CASSSRTSGSWSYEQYF. CDR3 DNA: TGTGCCAGCAGCTCCCGGACTAGCGGGAGTTGGTCCTACGAGCAGTACTTC.

Only a few counts were recorded for this clonotype. The CDR3 sequence: CASSVRNENNEQFF. In nucleotides, the CDR3 is TGTGCCAGCAGCGTGAGGAATGAGAACAATGAGCAGTTCTTC. The chain joins TRBV9 to TRBJ2-1; D gene unclear. The germline V gene encodes CDR1 SGDLS and CDR2 YYNGEE. V was cut by 2 bases and J by 5 bases, with 11 bases left in between. This CDR3 region has 14 residues.

This clonotype has a count of ten or more. The genes are TRBV11-2 and TRBJ1-1; D not resolved. The CDR3 has 18 amino acids. Germline loops: CDR1 SGHAT, CDR2 FQNNGV. Trimming cost V 0 bases and J 3 bases, with 20 bases left between them. CDR3 sequence (DNA): TGTGCCAGCAGCTTAGATAGCGGCTTATGGGGTCGCGACACTGAAGCTTTCTTT. Residues: CASSLDSGLWGRDTEAFF.

Ten or more counts support this clonotype. This chain links TRBV15 with TRBJ2-1; D remains unclear. The CDR3 is 13 amino acids. Looked up from germline, CDR1 is LNHNV and CDR2 is YYDKDF (reference sequence). V lost 5 bases, J lost 0 bases, and 5 bases lay in between. The CDR3 sequence: CATSGNSYNEQFF. CDR3 nucleotide sequence: TGTGCCACCAGCGGCAACTCCTACAATGAGCAGTTCTTC.

The V gene is TRBV11-2, the J gene TRBJ2-7, with D possibly TRBD1 on 5 matching bases. V was clipped by 0 bases and J by 7 bases, with 19 bases between them. This CDR3 region has 16 residues. CDR1 is SGHAT and CDR2 is FQNNGV in the germline V gene. The CDR3 nucleotides are TGTGCCAGCAGCTTAGATCTTGTAGGGGCTGGATGGGAGCAGTACTTC. It codes for CASSLDLVGAGWEQYF.

This clonotype was seen repeatedly, ten times or more. CDR3 in DNA: TGTGCCAGCAGTCCGACAGTGACCAATGAAGCTTTCTTT. Translated: CASSPTVTNEAFF. The J gene is TRBJ1-1, the V gene TRBV6-2 or TRBV6-3, with D perhaps TRBD1 (5 bases). The CDR3 has 13 residues. Germline V gives CDR1 MNHEY, CDR2 SVGEGT. Trimming took 5 bases from V and 7 from J, leaving 14 bases between them.